The 26 T cell receptor beta chains listed next were all sequenced from one sample in a study of blood T cell repertoires in COVID-19. Only in-frame clones appear in the TCRdb table, and some are missing; sequencing was by immunoSEQ multiplex PCR. This sample has about 520,000 clones; approximately 83% occur once, and the top ten carry 3% to 3.5%. Sequences were obtained from peripheral blood. The receptor set was obtained from a human donor in a cohort sampled during active COVID-19.

The rearrangement links TRBV6-5 to TRBJ2-1, with 7 bases that match TRBD1. The CDR3 is made up of 13 amino acids. The trim removed 8 bases at V and 0 bases at J, leaving 1 base unmatched. Germline CDR1 is MNHEY and CDR2 is SVGAGI. DNA of the CDR3: TGTGCCAGCCGGGACAGCTCCTACAATGAGCAGTTCTTC. It codes for CASRDSSYNEQFF.

The rearrangement joins TRBV30 to TRBJ1-4; tentative D call: TRBD1 (5 bases). Germline V gene sequence: CDR1 GTSNPN, CDR2 SVGIG (reference sequence). CDR3 length equals 15 residues. V was clipped by 1 base and J by 8 bases, with 17 bases between them. CDR3 sequence reads: CAWSDPTEMGEKLFF. DNA of the CDR3: TGTGCCTGGAGTGACCCGACAGAAATGGGGGAAAAACTGTTTTTT.

The V and J genes are TRBV5-6 and TRBJ2-1; possible D gene TRBD2, 5 bases. V was cut by 1 base and J by 0 bases, with 8 bases left in between. Germline V gives CDR1 SGHDT, CDR2 YYEEEE. The CDR3 has 15 amino acids. CDR3 DNA: TGTGCCAGCAGCTTGCGTGGACTCTCCTACAATGAGCAGTTCTTC. Amino acids: CASSLRGLSYNEQFF.

The rearrangement joins TRBV19 to TRBJ2-1; TRBD2 might be the D (6 bases). The germline V and J ends were trimmed by 3 bases and 2 bases, with 11 bases remaining between them. The CDR3 contains 15 residues. CDR1 is LNHDA, CDR2 SQIVND, per germline (reference sequence). Here the CDR3 reads CASSMTRFPYNEQFF. The DNA of the CDR3 is TGTGCCAGTAGTATGACTAGATTTCCCTACAATGAGCAGTTCTTC.

The chain has TRBV6-2 or TRBV6-3 and TRBJ2-1; 7 bases fit TRBD2. The CDR3 loop spans 18 amino acids. Trimming took 0 bases from V and 4 from J; bases not matched to a gene: 12. Germline-derived CDR1 and CDR2 are MNHEY and SVGEGT. This chain's CDR3 is CASSYSNVGTTIYNEQFF. DNA of the CDR3: TGTGCCAGCAGTTACTCTAATGTTGGGACTACCATATACAATGAGCAGTTCTTC.

This chain links TRBV7-9 with TRBJ2-1, with 11 bases identical to TRBD1. The ends lost 5 bases at V and 7 bases at J; junction bases unmatched: 7. The CDR3 has 15 amino acids. Germline assignment: CDR1 SEHNR and CDR2 FQNEAQ (reference sequence). CDR3 DNA: TGTGCCAGCAGCCCCCGGACAGGGGGCTCGAATGAGCAGTTCTTC. Its translation: CASSPRTGGSNEQFF.

The chain links TRBV10-2 to TRBJ1-1; 9 positions agree with TRBD1. There are 17 residues in the CDR3. Looked up from germline, CDR1 is WSHSY and CDR2 is SAAADI. Trimming cost V 2 bases and J 0 bases; bases outside gene matches: 7. DNA for the CDR3: TGCGCCAGCAGTGAGGCGGACAGGGGCTCATTGAACACTGAAGCTTTCTTT. It codes for CASSEADRGSLNTEAFF.

This clone was seen a single time. V usage is TRBV5-1 and J usage is TRBJ2-1, with D possibly being TRBD2 (5 bases). Trimming pared 7 bases from V and 0 bases from J, leaving 14 bases between. This CDR3 has 15 residues. Germline CDR1 reads SGHRS; CDR2 reads YFSETQ. CDR3 amino acids: CASEGSTSSYNEQFF. Written as DNA, the CDR3 is TGCGCCAGCGAGGGCAGCACGAGCTCCTACAATGAGCAGTTCTTC.

The chain uses TRBV20-1 and TRBJ1-1; no clear D gene. The V gene's germline CDR1 is DFQATT and CDR2 SNEGSKA (reference sequence). The length of the CDR3 is 8 residues. The CDR3 sequence: CRAGQAFF. CDR3 DNA sequence: TGCAGGGCTGGCCAAGCTTTCTTT.

This clone was picked up one time. This chain joins TRBV5-5 and TRBJ1-4, with 10 bases matching TRBD1. CDR3 length equals 16 residues. Germline V CDR1 and CDR2: SGHKS, YYEKEE (reference sequence). The V gene end was trimmed by 4 bases and the J gene end by 10 bases; junction bases not matched to a gene: 13. CDR3 bases: TGTGCCAGCAGCGGGCCCGGGACAGGGGCGTCTGTAAAACTGTTTTTT. Amino acids: CASSGPGTGASVKLFF.

This chain uses TRBV5-8 with TRBJ1-5; D gene unclear. CDR3 length equals 13 residues. Germline V gene data show CDR1 as SGHTS and CDR2 as YDEGEE. The V end was cut by 0 bases, the J end by 4 bases, with 5 bases between. CDR3 DNA: TGTGCCAGCAGCTTGGTACGGAATCAGCCCCAGCATTTT. Its protein product is CASSLVRNQPQHF.

The chain combines TRBV15 with TRBJ1-5; 10 bases line up with TRBD1. Germline V gives CDR1 LNHNV, CDR2 YYDKDF (reference sequence). V trimming: 5 bases; J trimming: 7 bases; junction bases outside the gene matches: 11. The CDR3 is made up of 16 amino acids. The CDR3 nucleotides read TGTGCCACCAGCCCCCTAATGGGACAGGGGAACCAGCCCCAGCATTTT. As protein: CATSPLMGQGNQPQHF.

CDR3: CASSPGGTGLDEQYF. In DNA, the CDR3 is TGTGCCAGTTCCCCCGGCGGGACAGGGTTGGACGAGCAGTACTTC. The V gene is TRBV19, the J gene TRBJ2-7; 9 bases map to TRBD1. V shed 8 bases, J shed 5 bases, and the junction held 13 bases outside the gene matches. The CDR3 is 15 amino acids. Germline CDR1 reads LNHDA; CDR2 reads SQIVND (reference sequence).

V usage is TRBV28 and J usage is TRBJ1-3; weak D call: TRBD1 (5 bases). Germline assignment: CDR1 MDHEN and CDR2 SYDVKM. Trimming took 11 bases from V and 5 from J, leaving 19 bases between them. This CDR3 spans 14 amino acids. The CDR3 region has the DNA TGTGCCTCCAGGACCGGAGGGGTTAGAAACACCATATATTTT. Translation gives CASRTGGVRNTIYF.

V is TRBV29-1 and J is TRBJ1-2; D may be TRBD1 (5 bases). The V end lost 7 bases, the J end lost 4 bases, and 13 bases lay between the germline ends. This CDR3 comprises 12 residues. Per germline, CDR1 SQVTM and CDR2 ANQGSEA. The DNA of the CDR3 is TGCAGCGCGGGTGGGGGGAGCTATGGCTACACCTTC. This gives the protein CSAGGGSYGYTF.

The chain combines TRBV29-1 with TRBJ1-2; a possible D gene is TRBD1 (5 bases). The CDR3 has 17 residues. V was pared by 0 bases and J by 4 bases, with 21 bases between. Looked up from germline, CDR1 is SQVTM and CDR2 is ANQGSEA. This CDR3 reads CSVEDPGGQYFSYGYTF. CDR3 DNA: TGCAGCGTTGAAGATCCCGGGGGTCAATACTTCTCCTATGGCTACACCTTC.

CDR3 protein: CASSVEGGRATETQYF. CDR3 nucleotides: TGTGCCAGCAGTGTCGAGGGCGGGAGGGCCACAGAGACCCAGTACTTC. The chain couples TRBV27 to TRBJ2-5, with 9 bases aligning to TRBD2. With V trimmed by 5 bases and J by 4 bases, 11 bases remained unmatched. The CDR3 is made up of 16 amino acids. The germline V gene has CDR1 MNHEY and CDR2 SMNVEV (reference sequence).

The chain links TRBV9 to TRBJ1-3; D is possibly TRBD1 (5 bases). CDR3 length: 14 amino acids. CDR1 SGDLS and CDR2 YYNGEE come from the germline V gene. The germline V and J ends were trimmed by 0 bases and 8 bases, with 12 bases remaining between them. The CDR3 nucleotides read TGTGCCAGCAGCGTAGGACTGTCGGGGGACACCATATATTTT. Protein sequence: CASSVGLSGDTIYF.

V gene TRBV28 combines with J gene TRBJ2-7, with 9 bases identical to TRBD2. Germline V CDR1 and CDR2: MDHEN, SYDVKM. Unmatched junction bases numbered 10, after V lost 7 bases and J lost 3 bases. The CDR3 has 15 residues. The chain's CDR3 is CASIAREGQGYEQYF. CDR3 nucleotides: TGTGCCAGCATTGCGCGGGAGGGCCAAGGCTACGAGCAGTACTTC.

The V gene is TRBV19, the J gene TRBJ2-1; TRBD1 matches 8 bases. The length of the CDR3 is 15 residues. Germline V CDR1 and CDR2: LNHDA, SQIVND (reference sequence). V gave up 7 bases and J gave up 6 bases; unmatched junction bases: 11. CDR3 nucleotide sequence: TGTGCCAGTACCGACAGGGGAGACTACCCCAATGAGCAGTTCTTC. It codes for CASTDRGDYPNEQFF.

This chain uses TRBV19 with TRBJ1-4, with D tentatively TRBD1 (6 bases). CDR1 and CDR2 (germline): LNHDA, SQIVND (reference sequence). CDR3 length: 14 amino acids. Trimming removed 3 bases from V and 8 bases from J, with 13 bases in between. Here the CDR3 DNA reads TGTGCCAGTAGTATCGGCAGGGGAGAAGAAAAACTGTTTTTT. It is translated as CASSIGRGEEKLFF.

This clone was picked up one time. The chain recombines TRBV19 with TRBJ2-3; 7 bases map to TRBD2. V trimming: 4 bases; J trimming: 5 bases; junction bases outside the gene matches: 9. This CDR3 comprises 15 residues. Germline CDR1 LNHDA, CDR2 SQIVND (reference sequence). The CDR3 nucleotides read TGTGCCAGTAGTACCCTTGGGGAGGGAGGAGATACGCAGTATTTT. It codes for CASSTLGEGGDTQYF.

The chain links TRBV11-2 to TRBJ2-3, with D perhaps TRBD2 (6 bases). V lost 6 bases and J lost 0, with 10 bases in between. CDR3 length equals 14 residues. The germline gives CDR1 SGHAT, CDR2 FQNNGV. As DNA, the CDR3 is TGTGCCAGCAGGGGACTGGTGAGCACAGATACGCAGTATTTT. This gives the protein CASRGLVSTDTQYF. Filled out from reference TRBV11-2 and TRBJ2-3, the complete variable domain reads EAGVAQSPRYKIIEKRQSVAFWCNPISGHATLYWYQQILGQGPKLLIQFQNNGVVDDSQLPKDRFSAERLKGVDSTLKIQPAKLEDSAVYLCASRGLVSTDTQYFGPGTRLTVL.

J is TRBJ2-2 and V is TRBV5-1, with 10 bases identical to TRBD2. Germline assignment: CDR1 SGHRS and CDR2 YFSETQ. The V gene end was trimmed by 4 bases and the J gene end by 2 bases; junction bases not matched to a gene: 5. The length of the CDR3 is 16 residues. The CDR3 protein is CASSASSGRNTGELFF. CDR3 coding DNA: TGCGCCAGCAGCGCCTCTAGCGGGAGAAACACCGGGGAGCTGTTTTTT.

The chain employs TRBV7-3 and TRBJ2-7; 7 bases line up with TRBD2. Germline CDR1 is SGHTA and CDR2 is FQGTGA. The CDR3 is made up of 14 amino acids. V lost 0 bases, J lost 6 bases, and 5 bases stayed unmatched. The CDR3 is CASSLTAGVSEQYF. CDR3 nucleotides: TGTGCCAGCAGCTTAACGGCGGGAGTTTCCGAGCAGTACTTC.

The chain has TRBV19 and TRBJ1-4, with 7 bases aligning to TRBD1. The germline V gene has CDR1 LNHDA and CDR2 SQIVND (reference sequence). The CDR3 contains 15 residues. V lost 4 bases and J lost 4; bases outside the gene matches: 6. CDR3 amino acids: CASSKAGGNNEKLFF. The CDR3 DNA is TGTGCCAGTAGTAAGGCAGGGGGTAATAATGAAAAACTGTTTTTT. Full variable domain (missing parts from reference TRBV19 and TRBJ1-4): DGGITQSPKYLFRKEGQNVTLSCEQNLNHDAMYWYRQDPGQGLRLIYYSQIVNDFQKGDIAEGYSVSREKKESFPLTVTSAQKNPTAFYLCASSKAGGNNEKLFFGSGTQLSVL.